The clone carrying this TCR beta chain was detected many times. Its antigen remains unknown. This sample is drawn from a study of T cells after yellow fever vaccination. The study's findings and limits: The study noted that FACS-sorted repertoires could contain abundant clonotypes contaminating from the bulk population.

Generation of TCR cDNA used 5'RACE template switching (which added a universal primer site and UMIs). TCRdb recomputed calls from the 5' RACE reads with MiXCR, one row per CDR3 protein. The sample records 250,000 or so distinct CDR3 sequences, around 3.5% being singletons. CDR1 is KGHDR and CDR2 is SFDVKD in the germline V gene. CDR3 length equals 15 residues. The V end was cut by 4 bases, the J end by 1 base, with 11 bases between. The TCR was taken from a young man who received the YFV17D yellow fever vaccine. Sequences were derived from PBMCs, sampled 15 days after the yellow fever booster vaccination. The chain employs TRBV24-1 and TRBJ2-3; D not resolved. In DNA, the CDR3 is TGTGCCACCAGTGACACCGCTCGGGGCACAGATACGCAGTATTTT. It encodes CATSDTARGTDTQYF.